The 10 T cell receptor beta chains below come from one sample, sequenced in a study of shared clonotypes between healthy human individuals (dated by TCRdb to about 2020). The library was obtained by the immunoSEQ multiplex PCR assay. As stored in TCRdb, this immuneACCESS dataset retains in-frame rearrangements with V and J assigned. A fraction of the clones does not appear; measured against another copy, unresolved V genes explain less than half of the discrepancy, and the remainder lacks a known reason. Here the sample has just over 2,000,000 clones; 95% occur a single time. 0.13% of the sample is in the top ten clones. The sample taken for sequencing was naive CD4+ T cells sorted from blood. The label giving this sample's cell subset or site can be read as: CD45RA+ positively selected. The receptors derive from a young man in good health.

The chain has TRBV30 and TRBJ1-2, with D uncertain. The CDR3 extends over 11 amino acids. With 4 bases removed from V and 8 bases from J, the gap between germline ends came to 11 bases. CDR1 is GTSNPN, CDR2 SVGIG, per germline (reference sequence). CDR3 sequence: CAWTAGRGYTF. The CDR3 region has the DNA TGTGCCTGGACGGCAGGTAGAGGCTACACCTTC.

The chain uses TRBV9 and TRBJ1-4, with D uncertain. This CDR3 region has 15 residues. Trimming cost V 0 bases and J 8 bases, with 14 bases left between them. CDR1 is SGDLS, CDR2 YYNGEE, per germline. CDR3 protein: CASSVGLSDTEKLFF. DNA of the CDR3: TGTGCCAGCAGCGTAGGTCTCAGTGATACGGAAAAACTGTTTTTT. The complete variable domain, with remaining parts taken from reference TRBV9 and TRBJ1-4, reads DSGVTQTPKHLITATGQRVTLRCSPRSGDLSVYWYQQSLDQGLQFLIQYYNGEERAKGNILERFSAQQFPDLHSELNLSSLELGDSALYFCASSVGLSDTEKLFFGSGTQLSVL.

This rearrangement joins TRBV6-1 to TRBJ2-5; D possibly uses TRBD1 or TRBD2 (5 bases each). Per germline, CDR1 MNHNS and CDR2 SASEGT. The CDR3 runs 14 residues. Trimming pared 11 bases from V and 0 bases from J, leaving 16 bases between. CDR3: CAAVGARYQETQYF. The DNA for the CDR3 is TGTGCCGCGGTCGGGGCCCGGTACCAAGAGACCCAGTACTTC.

The rearrangement uses TRBV11-3 and TRBJ2-7; 10 bases fit TRBD2. There are 17 residues in the CDR3. CDR1 SGHNT and CDR2 YENEEA come from the germline V gene. V lost 2 bases and J lost 6; bases outside the gene matches: 13. This CDR3 is CASSLKLGTSENREQYF. CDR3 nucleotide sequence: TGTGCCAGCAGCTTAAAGCTCGGGACTAGCGAAAACCGCGAGCAGTACTTC.

The V and J genes are TRBV6-5 and TRBJ1-5, with TRBD1 matching over 9 bases. Germline CDR1 and CDR2: MNHEY and SVGAGI. The ends lost 4 bases at V and 9 bases at J; junction bases unmatched: 10. The CDR3 spans 15 residues. CDR3 DNA sequence: TGTGCCAGCAGTTCAAGGACAGGGGCCCAGGGGCCCCAGCATTTT. Amino acids: CASSSRTGAQGPQHF.

The gene calls are TRBV5-4 and TRBJ2-7, with D possibly matching TRBD2 (6 bases). Germline V gene lookup returns CDR1 SGHNT and CDR2 YYREEE (reference sequence). V lost 0 bases and J 0 bases, leaving 13 bases between the germline ends. There are 16 residues in the CDR3. The CDR3 nucleotides are TGTGCCAGCAGCTTGGGGGCTAGCGCGAGCTCCTACGAGCAGTACTTC. This gives the protein CASSLGASASSYEQYF.

On this clone itself: Other DNA sequences from this sample encode an identical CDR3 as well. V and J are TRBV11-2 and TRBJ1-5; TRBD1 aligns across 7 bases. Trimming took 0 bases from V and 7 from J; bases not matched to a gene: 0. This CDR3 has 13 residues. Per the germline V gene, CDR1 is SGHAT and CDR2 is FQNNGV. DNA of the CDR3: TGTGCCAGCAGCTTAGAAGGGGGCCAGCCCCAGCATTTT. Protein product: CASSLEGGQPQHF.

The chain joins TRBV6-1 to TRBJ1-1, with 7 bases matching TRBD1. There are 14 residues in the CDR3. CDR1 and CDR2 (germline): MNHNS, SASEGT. The V segment lost 3 bases and the J segment 4 bases; nucleotides outside the gene matches: 5. Here the CDR3 DNA reads TGTGCCAGCAGTGAGGACAGGCTTGTCACTGAAGCTTTCTTT. This codes for CASSEDRLVTEAFF.

This sequence joins TRBV7-2 and TRBJ1-5; no definite D call. The germline V gene encodes CDR1 SGHTA and CDR2 FQGNSA. The CDR3 is 12 residues long. V shed 5 bases and J shed 3 bases, with 5 bases lying between them. The CDR3 sequence: CASSLYNQPQHF. CDR3 bases: TGTGCCAGCAGCCTTTACAATCAGCCCCAGCATTTT.

This chain uses TRBV9 with TRBJ1-6, with D unclear. V was cut by 5 bases and J by 5 bases, with 5 bases left in between. Germline loops: CDR1 SGDLS, CDR2 YYNGEE. CDR3 size: 12 residues. CDR3 nucleotides: TGTGCCAGCAGTGATAATAATTCACCCCTCCACTTT. It codes for CASSDNNSPLHF.